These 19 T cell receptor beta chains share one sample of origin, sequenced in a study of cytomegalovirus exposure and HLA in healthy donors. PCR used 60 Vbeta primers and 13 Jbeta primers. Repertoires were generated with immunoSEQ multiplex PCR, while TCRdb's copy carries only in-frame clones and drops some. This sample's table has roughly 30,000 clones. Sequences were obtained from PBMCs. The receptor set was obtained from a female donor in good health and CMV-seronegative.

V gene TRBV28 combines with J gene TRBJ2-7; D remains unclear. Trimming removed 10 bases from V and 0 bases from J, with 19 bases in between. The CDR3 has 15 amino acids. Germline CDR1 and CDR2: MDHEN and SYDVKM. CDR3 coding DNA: TGTGCCACCCAGCCGGGTGCGGAGCCCTCCTACGAGCAGTACTTC. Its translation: CATQPGAEPSYEQYF.

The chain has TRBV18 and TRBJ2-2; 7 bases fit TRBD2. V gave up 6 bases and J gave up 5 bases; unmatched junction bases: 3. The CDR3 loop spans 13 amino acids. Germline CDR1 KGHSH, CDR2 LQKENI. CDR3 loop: CASSPAGTGELFF. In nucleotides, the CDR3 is TGTGCCAGCTCGCCAGCGGGAACCGGGGAGCTGTTTTTT.

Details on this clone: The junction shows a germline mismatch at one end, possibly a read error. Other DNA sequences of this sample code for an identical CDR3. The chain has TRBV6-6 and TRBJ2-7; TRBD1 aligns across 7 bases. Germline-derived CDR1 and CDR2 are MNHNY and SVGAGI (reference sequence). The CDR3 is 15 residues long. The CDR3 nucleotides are TGCGCCAGCAGTTACGGACAGGATCCCACCTACGAGCAGTACTTC. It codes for CASSYGQDPTYEQYF.

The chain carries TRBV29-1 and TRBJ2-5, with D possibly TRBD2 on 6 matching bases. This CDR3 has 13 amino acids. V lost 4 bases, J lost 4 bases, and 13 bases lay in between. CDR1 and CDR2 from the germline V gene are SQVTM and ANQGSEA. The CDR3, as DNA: TGCAGCGTTGTGGGCGGGGCGGGAGAGACCCAGTACTTC. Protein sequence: CSVVGGAGETQYF.

The CDR3 nucleotides are TGTGCCAGCTCACCATTTAGGGACAGGGTGAAGGACTATGGCTACACCTTC. Its translation is CASSPFRDRVKDYGYTF. The J gene is TRBJ1-2, the V gene TRBV18; 9 bases fit TRBD1. The CDR3 loop spans 17 amino acids. V lost 2 bases and J lost 3; bases outside the gene matches: 10. CDR1 KGHSH and CDR2 LQKENI come from the germline V gene.

CDR3 in amino acids: CASSSGQLNSPLHF. The CDR3 DNA reads as TGCGCCAGCAGCTCTGGACAACTTAATTCACCCCTCCACTTT. The chain recombines TRBV5-1 with TRBJ1-6; the D gene is possibly TRBD1 (5 bases). Trimming took off 3 bases at V and 6 bases at J, with 10 bases between the two ends. The germline V gene encodes CDR1 SGHRS and CDR2 YFSETQ. The CDR3 is 14 residues long.

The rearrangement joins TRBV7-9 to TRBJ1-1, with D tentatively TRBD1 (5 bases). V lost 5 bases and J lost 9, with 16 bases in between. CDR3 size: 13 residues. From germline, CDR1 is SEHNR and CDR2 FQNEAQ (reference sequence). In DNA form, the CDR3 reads TGTGCCAGCAGCCCACCGGGGGAAGGGAAAGCTTTCTTT. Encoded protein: CASSPPGEGKAFF.

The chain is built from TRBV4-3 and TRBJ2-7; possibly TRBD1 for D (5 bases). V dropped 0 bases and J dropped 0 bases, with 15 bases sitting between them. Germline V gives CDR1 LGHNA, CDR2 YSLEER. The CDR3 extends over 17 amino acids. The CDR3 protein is CASSQEISGSTSYEQYF. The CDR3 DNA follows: TGCGCCAGCAGCCAAGAGATCTCAGGGTCGACCTCCTACGAGCAGTACTTC.

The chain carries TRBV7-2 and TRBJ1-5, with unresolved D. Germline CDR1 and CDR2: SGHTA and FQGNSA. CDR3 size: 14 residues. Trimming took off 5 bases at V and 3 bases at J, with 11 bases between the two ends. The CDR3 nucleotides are TGTGCCAGCAGCCTGGACGGGAACAATCAGCCCCAGCATTTT. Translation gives CASSLDGNNQPQHF. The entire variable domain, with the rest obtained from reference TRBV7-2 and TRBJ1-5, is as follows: GAGVSQSPSNKVTEKGKDVELRCDPISGHTALYWYRQSLGQGLEFLIYFQGNSAPDKSGLPSDRFSAERTGGSVSTLTIQRTQQEDSAVYLCASSLDGNNQPQHFGDGTRLSIL.

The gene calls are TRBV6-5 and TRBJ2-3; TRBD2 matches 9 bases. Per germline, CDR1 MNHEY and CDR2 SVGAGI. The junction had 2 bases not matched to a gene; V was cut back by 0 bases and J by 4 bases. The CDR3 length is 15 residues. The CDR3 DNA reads TGTGCCAGCAGTTACTCGGGCGGGGGGGCAGATACGCAGTATTTT. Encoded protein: CASSYSGGGADTQYF.

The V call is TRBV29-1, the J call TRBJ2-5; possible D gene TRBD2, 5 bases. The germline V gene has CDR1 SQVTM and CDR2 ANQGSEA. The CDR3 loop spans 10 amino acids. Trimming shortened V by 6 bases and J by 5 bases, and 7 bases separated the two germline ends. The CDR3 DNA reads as TGCAGCGTCAGGAGGGAGACCCAGTACTTC. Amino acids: CSVRRETQYF.

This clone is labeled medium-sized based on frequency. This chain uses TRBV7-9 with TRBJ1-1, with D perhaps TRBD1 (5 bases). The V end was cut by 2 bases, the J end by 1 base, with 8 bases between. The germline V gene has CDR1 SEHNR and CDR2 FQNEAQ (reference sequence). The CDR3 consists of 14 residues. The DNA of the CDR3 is TGTGCCAGCAGCTTAATAGGGGCGAACACTGAAGCTTTCTTT. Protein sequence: CASSLIGANTEAFF.

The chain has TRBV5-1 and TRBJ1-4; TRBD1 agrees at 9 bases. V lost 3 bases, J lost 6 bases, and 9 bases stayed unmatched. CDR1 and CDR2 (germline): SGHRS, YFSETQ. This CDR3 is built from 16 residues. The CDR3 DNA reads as TGCGCCAGCAGCTCTACAACAGGGGGCGTTTATGAAAAACTGTTTTTT. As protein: CASSSTTGGVYEKLFF.

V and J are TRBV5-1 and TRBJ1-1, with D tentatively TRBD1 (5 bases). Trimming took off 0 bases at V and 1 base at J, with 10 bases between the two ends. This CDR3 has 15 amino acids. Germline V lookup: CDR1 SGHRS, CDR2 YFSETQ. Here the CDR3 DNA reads TGCGCCAGCAGCTTGGGATGGACATCGAACACTGAAGCTTTCTTT. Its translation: CASSLGWTSNTEAFF.

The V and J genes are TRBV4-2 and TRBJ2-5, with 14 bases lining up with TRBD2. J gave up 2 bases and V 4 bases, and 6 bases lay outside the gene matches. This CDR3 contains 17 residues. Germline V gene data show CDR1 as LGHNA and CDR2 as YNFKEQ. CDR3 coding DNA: TGTGCCAGCAGCCGCCCGACTAGCGGGGGGGCTCAAGAGACCCAGTACTTC. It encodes CASSRPTSGGAQETQYF.

The CDR3 DNA is TGTGCCAGCAGTCCCCCCGACAGCTACCTTAACTATGGCTACACCTTC. Residues: CASSPPDSYLNYGYTF. V gene TRBV28 combines with J gene TRBJ1-2; the D gene is possibly TRBD1 (5 bases). This CDR3 contains 16 residues. Trimming shortened V by 5 bases and J by 1 base, and 17 bases separated the two germline ends. In germline, CDR1 is MDHEN, CDR2 SYDVKM.

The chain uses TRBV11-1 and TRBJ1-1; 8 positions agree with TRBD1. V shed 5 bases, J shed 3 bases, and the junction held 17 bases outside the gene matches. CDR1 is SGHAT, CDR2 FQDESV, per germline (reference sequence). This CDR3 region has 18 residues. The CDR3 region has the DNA TGTGCCAGCAGCCCCGAAGACAGGGGCTCGGGGCGGTACACTGAAGCTTTCTTT. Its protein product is CASSPEDRGSGRYTEAFF.

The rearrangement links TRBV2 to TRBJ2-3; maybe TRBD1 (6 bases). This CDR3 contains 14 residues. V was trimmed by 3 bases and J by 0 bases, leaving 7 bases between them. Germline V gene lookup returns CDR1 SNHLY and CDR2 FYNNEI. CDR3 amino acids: CASSDRGSTDTQYF. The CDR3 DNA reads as TGTGCCAGCAGTGACAGGGGCAGCACAGATACGCAGTATTTT.

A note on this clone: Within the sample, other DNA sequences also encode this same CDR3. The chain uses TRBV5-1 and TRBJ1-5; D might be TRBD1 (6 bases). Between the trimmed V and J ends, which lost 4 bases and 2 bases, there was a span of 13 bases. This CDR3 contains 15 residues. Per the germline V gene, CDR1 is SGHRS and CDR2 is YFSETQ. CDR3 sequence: CASSRGEGGNQPQHF. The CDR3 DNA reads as TGCGCCAGCAGCCGTGGTGAGGGGGGCAATCAGCCCCAGCATTTT.